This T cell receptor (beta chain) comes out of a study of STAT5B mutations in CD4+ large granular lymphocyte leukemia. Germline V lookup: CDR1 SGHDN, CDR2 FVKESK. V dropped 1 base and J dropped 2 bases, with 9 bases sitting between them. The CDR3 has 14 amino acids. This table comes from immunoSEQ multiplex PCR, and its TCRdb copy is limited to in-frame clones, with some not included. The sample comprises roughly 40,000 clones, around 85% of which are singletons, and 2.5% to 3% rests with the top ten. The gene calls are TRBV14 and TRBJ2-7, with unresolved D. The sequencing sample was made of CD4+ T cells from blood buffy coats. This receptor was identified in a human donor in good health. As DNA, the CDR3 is TGTGCCAGCAGCCAAGGGCAGCTTACCTACGAGCAGTACTTC. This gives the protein CASSQGQLTYEQYF.